This TCR beta chain originates from a study of shared clonotypes between healthy human individuals. Study-wide background: Donor composition was two women and a few men, aged 18 to 49.

Every immunoSEQ plate was one replicate of a subset's evenly spread DNA. Sequencing was performed with immunoSEQ multiplex PCR; in TCRdb, only in-frame clones are kept and a portion is missing. The sample yields a few million clones, just over 90% seen once. Investigators divided CD4+ cells into CD45RA+ naive and CD45RA-negative memory subsets. Comments on this clone: Its matching antigen is unknown.

Germline lookup yields CDR1 ENHRY and CDR2 SYGVKD. The CDR3 length is 17 residues. J was trimmed by 1 base and V by 10 bases; bases with no gene match: 16. Study outcomes and limitations: Shared across a few donors were around 5% of the naive CD4 clonotypes.

V gene TRBV10-3 combines with J gene TRBJ2-7, with 10 bases aligning to TRBD2. The sample was naive CD4+ T cells sorted from blood. Subset described: CD45RA+ positively selected. The TCR was taken from a young man in good health. The DNA of the CDR3 is TGTGCCAGCGCCGGGACTAGCGCCGAGATAGGGTCCTACGAGCAGTACTTC. It encodes CASAGTSAEIGSYEQYF.